These 20 T cell receptor beta chains were all obtained from the same sample, sequenced in a study of T cell responses to AZD1222 COVID-19 vaccine. This table comes from immunoSEQ multiplex PCR, and its TCRdb copy is limited to in-frame clones, with some not included. The top ten clones hold less than 15% of a sample with about 140,000 clones, roughly 93% of them seen once. The sample here was peripheral blood, taken after recovery from COVID-19. The receptors originated from an adult who had recovered from COVID-19.

The chain couples TRBV9 to TRBJ1-1, with TRBD1 matching over 7 bases. The ends lost 3 bases at V and 2 bases at J; junction bases unmatched: 4. The CDR3 length is 14 residues. Germline V CDR1 and CDR2: SGDLS, YYNGEE. For the CDR3, the DNA is TGTGCCAGCAGCGGACGACAGGGAAACACTGAAGCTTTCTTT. Its translation is CASSGRQGNTEAFF.

This rearrangement joins TRBV24-1 to TRBJ2-1; TRBD2 agrees at 8 bases. Germline assignment: CDR1 KGHDR and CDR2 SFDVKD. The J segment lost 5 bases and the V segment lost 2 bases, leaving 7 bases of the junction unmatched. CDR3 length equals 16 residues. CDR3 residues: CATSDWAGRANNEQFF. The CDR3 bases are TGTGCCACCAGTGATTGGGCCGGGAGGGCCAACAATGAGCAGTTCTTC.

The CDR3 loop reads CASSMERQGFYGYTF. The CDR3, as DNA: TGTGCCAGTAGTATGGAACGACAGGGGTTCTATGGCTACACCTTC. The chain is built from TRBV19 and TRBJ1-2; 8 positions match TRBD1. J lost 4 bases, V lost 3 bases, and 7 bases had no gene match. The germline V gene encodes CDR1 LNHDA and CDR2 SQIVND (reference sequence). This CDR3 comprises 15 residues.

The J gene is TRBJ2-7, the V gene TRBV27, with 9 bases identical to TRBD1. CDR3 length: 16 residues. Germline V gene lookup returns CDR1 MNHEY and CDR2 SMNVEV (reference sequence). Germline trimming cut 7 bases from V and 4 bases from J; bases unmatched to any gene: 14. CDR3 residues: CASTPWSGQGVYEQYF. The CDR3, as DNA: TGTGCCAGCACCCCTTGGTCGGGACAGGGAGTATACGAGCAGTACTTC.

CDR3 nucleotide sequence: TGTGCCAGCAGCCCGAGACAGGTCGAACGGACTGAAGCTTTCTTT. Residues: CASSPRQVERTEAFF. The genes are TRBV5-6 and TRBJ1-1; D might be TRBD1 (6 bases). From germline, CDR1 is SGHDT and CDR2 YYEEEE. V lost 4 bases and J lost 5, with 18 bases in between. CDR3 length: 15 residues.

V usage is TRBV2 and J usage is TRBJ2-7, with 8 bases aligning to TRBD2. Germline V gives CDR1 SNHLY, CDR2 FYNNEI. J lost 6 bases, V lost 6 bases, and 16 bases had no gene match. This CDR3 region has 16 residues. In nucleotides, the CDR3 is TGTGCCAGCAGGCGAGACGGCGGGAGGACATCTCTCGAGCAGTACTTC. Translated, it gives CASRRDGGRTSLEQYF.

The rearrangement uses TRBV9 and TRBJ1-3; D is unresolved. Trimming removed 0 bases from V and 4 bases from J, with 5 bases in between. CDR3 size: 13 residues. The germline V gene has CDR1 SGDLS and CDR2 YYNGEE. The CDR3 spells CASSVVGGNTIYF. The CDR3 bases are TGTGCCAGCAGCGTAGTGGGGGGAAACACCATATATTTT.

This clone showed up just once. The rearrangement joins TRBV4-1 to TRBJ1-4, with D perhaps matching TRBD1 (6 bases). V gave up 3 bases and J gave up 5 bases, with 13 bases separating them. The CDR3 has 15 residues. The germline V gene has CDR1 MGHRA and CDR2 YSYEKL. The CDR3 bases are TGCGCCAGCAGCCATCCAGGGGTCACGAATGAAAAACTGTTTTTT. It translates to CASSHPGVTNEKLFF.

The chain combines TRBV18 with TRBJ1-4, with D unresolved. Deletions cut 1 base from V and 5 bases from J, with 8 bases between. Germline values: CDR1 KGHSH, CDR2 LQKENI. The CDR3 runs 14 residues. The CDR3 spells CASSPRALNEKLFF. The CDR3 DNA sequence: TGTGCCAGCTCACCACGGGCCCTCAATGAAAAACTGTTTTTT.

The rearrangement joins TRBV9 to TRBJ1-2; maybe TRBD1 (5 bases). The CDR3 covers 16 residues. V was clipped by 0 bases and J by 4 bases, with 16 bases between them. Germline-derived CDR1 and CDR2 are SGDLS and YYNGEE. This CDR3 is CASSVERSGGVYGYTF. The CDR3, as DNA: TGTGCCAGCAGCGTAGAGCGTTCCGGGGGGGTCTATGGCTACACCTTC. Drawing the rest from reference TRBV9 and TRBJ1-2, the complete variable domain is DSGVTQTPKHLITATGQRVTLRCSPRSGDLSVYWYQQSLDQGLQFLIQYYNGEERAKGNILERFSAQQFPDLHSELNLSSLELGDSALYFCASSVERSGGVYGYTFGSGTRLTVV.

The chain uses TRBV3-1 (or the pseudogene TRBV3-2) and TRBJ2-7; TRBD2 matches at 9 bases. CDR3 length: 16 amino acids. Germline-derived CDR1 and CDR2 are LGHDT and YNNKEL (reference sequence). With V trimmed by 1 base and J by 2 bases, 6 bases remained unmatched. CDR3: CASSQGLAGNPYEQYF. The CDR3 DNA is TGTGCCAGCAGCCAAGGCCTAGCGGGGAATCCCTACGAGCAGTACTTC.

The chain couples TRBV6-1 to TRBJ1-6; D unresolved. Trimming removed 3 bases at V and 2 bases at J, with 2 bases between. The V gene's germline CDR1 is MNHNS and CDR2 SASEGT. This CDR3 region has 13 residues. CDR3 region: CASSDTYNSPLHF. CDR3 sequence (DNA): TGTGCCAGCAGTGACACCTATAATTCACCCCTCCACTTT.

Remarks on this clone: The germline gene is not matched at one end of the junction; a read error may be the cause. The chain has TRBV28 and TRBJ2-3; possibly TRBD1 or TRBD2 for D (5 bases each). The CDR3 sequence is 16 residues long. CDR1 and CDR2 from the germline V gene are MDHEN and SYDVKM. The CDR3 nucleotides read TGTGCCAGCTGTTTCCGACGGGACCCTAGCACAGATACGCAGTATTTT. Translating it yields CASCFRRDPSTDTQYF. Filled out from reference TRBV28 and TRBJ2-3, the complete variable domain reads DVKVTQSSRYLVKRTGEKVFLECVQDMDHENMFWYRQDPGLGLRLIYFSYDVKMKEKGDIPEGYSVSREKKERFSLILESASTNQTSMYLCASCFRRDPSTDTQYFGPGTRLTVL.

This clone was detected only once. The chain joins TRBV2 to TRBJ2-2, with D tentatively TRBD1 (6 bases). Germline V CDR1 and CDR2: SNHLY, FYNNEI. V lost 3 bases to trimming and J lost 4 bases, with 15 bases between them. The CDR3 is 16 amino acids. In nucleotides, the CDR3 is TGTGCCAGCAGTGACCTCACAGGGTTGGGCACCGGGGAGCTGTTTTTT. Translation gives CASSDLTGLGTGELFF.

V and J are TRBV9 and TRBJ2-1, with 12 positions matching TRBD2. This CDR3 is 15 amino acids long. Germline CDR1 is SGDLS and CDR2 is YYNGEE. The J segment lost 8 bases and the V segment lost 0 bases, leaving 3 bases of the junction unmatched. CDR3 DNA: TGTGCCAGCAGCGTAGGGACTAGCGGGGCATATGAGCAGTTCTTC. Amino acid sequence: CASSVGTSGAYEQFF.

The chain recombines TRBV12-5 with TRBJ2-1; 7 positions match TRBD2. The CDR3 spans 13 residues. V trimming: 6 bases; J trimming: 5 bases; junction bases outside the gene matches: 4. In germline, CDR1 is LGHNT, CDR2 FRNRAP. CDR3 in amino acids: CASGTAGNNEQFF. The CDR3 DNA reads TGTGCTAGTGGGACAGCGGGGAACAATGAGCAGTTCTTC.

The genes are TRBV5-1 and TRBJ2-1; 11 positions agree with TRBD2. Germline V gene data show CDR1 as SGHRS and CDR2 as YFSETQ. V gave up 4 bases and J gave up 5 bases; unmatched junction bases: 2. There are 14 residues in the CDR3. CDR3 region: CASSQGLADNEQFF. For the CDR3, the DNA is TGCGCCAGCAGCCAGGGACTAGCGGACAATGAGCAGTTCTTC.

J is TRBJ2-7 and V is TRBV18; D possibly corresponds to TRBD2 (6 bases). Germline V gives CDR1 KGHSH, CDR2 LQKENI. Trimming removed 3 bases from V and 2 bases from J, with 14 bases in between. CDR3 length: 15 amino acids. CDR3 bases: TGTGCCAGCTCACCGGGAGCGGGCATAACCTACGAGCAGTACTTC. Translation gives CASSPGAGITYEQYF.

The V and J genes are TRBV7-9 and TRBJ2-1, with D maybe TRBD2 (5 bases). The V gene lost 0 bases and the J gene lost 5 bases, with 8 bases spanning the gap. The CDR3 is 14 residues long. From germline, CDR1 is SEHNR and CDR2 FQNEAQ (reference sequence). The CDR3 bases are TGTGCCAGCAGCTTAGCCGAGGGTCACAATGAGCAGTTCTTC. Encoded protein: CASSLAEGHNEQFF.

This clone was detected once. The rearrangement links TRBV29-1 to TRBJ1-1; D ambiguous. V was clipped by 4 bases and J by 0 bases, with 9 bases between them. Looked up from germline, CDR1 is SQVTM and CDR2 is ANQGSEA. This CDR3 is built from 13 residues. CDR3 coding DNA: TGCAGCGTTGCAAGAAGAATGAACACTGAAGCTTTCTTT. Protein product: CSVARRMNTEAFF.